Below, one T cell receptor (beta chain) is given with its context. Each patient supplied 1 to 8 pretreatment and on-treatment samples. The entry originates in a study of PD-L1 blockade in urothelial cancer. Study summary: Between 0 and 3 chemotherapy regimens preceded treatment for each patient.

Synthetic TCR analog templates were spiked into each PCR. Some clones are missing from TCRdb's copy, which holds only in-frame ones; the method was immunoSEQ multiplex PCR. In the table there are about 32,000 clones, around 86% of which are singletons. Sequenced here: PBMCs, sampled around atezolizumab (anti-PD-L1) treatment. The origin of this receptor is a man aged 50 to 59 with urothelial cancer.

The CDR3 nucleotides are TGTGCCAGCAGCTTACAGGGGCCTCAGCCCCAGCATTTT. Protein sequence: CASSLQGPQPQHF. This chain connects TRBV7-9 to TRBJ1-5; tentative D call: TRBD1 (6 bases). CDR3 length: 13 amino acids. Trimming left V 2 bases short and J 6 bases short, with 8 bases between. CDR1 is SEHNR, CDR2 FQNEAQ, per germline (reference sequence).